These T cell receptor beta chains were read from a single sample in a study of glioma-infiltrating T cells. Via MiXCR, TCRdb re-called the multiplex PCR reads, giving one row per CDR3 protein. Of some 180,000 distinct CDR3 sequences listed, about 31% were seen once; the top ten hold 20%. What was sequenced was glioma tissue, nonneoplastic brain tissue, or PBMCs (not recorded which). The receptors were sampled from a human donor with low-grade glioma or glioblastoma, undergoing nonglioma brain surgery, or in good health (not recorded which). CDR3s include the opening cysteine and the closing phenylalanine or tryptophan. D genes are given only for firm matches. The listing skips clone size in some rows; elsewhere it reads once, few, many or a size class.

>-|TRBD2|TRBJ2-5|TRBV27|12
CAIGLAKETQYF
TGTGCCATAGGACTAGCGAAAGAGACCCAGTACTTC
>few|-|TRBJ1-1|TRBV9|15
CASSVGIGGNTEAFF
TGTGCCAGCAGCGTAGGAATTGGGGGGAACACTGAAGCTTTCTTT
>-|TRBD1|TRBJ2-1|TRBV7-9|14
CASSLGDRVDEQFF
TGTGCCAGCAGCTTAGGGGACAGGGTTGATGAGCAGTTCTTC
>few|-|TRBJ1-4|TRBV20-1|14
CSAKKGVTNEKLFF
TGCAGTGCTAAAAAGGGGGTAACTAATGAAAAACTGTTTTTT
>many|-|TRBJ2-7|TRBV18|13
CASSQDRGGEQYF
TGTGCCAGCTCTCAGGACCGTGGAGGCGAGCAGTACTTC
>many|-|TRBJ2-1|TRBV4-1|14
CASSQGTFYNEQFF
TGCGCCAGCAGCCAAGGGACCTTCTACAATGAGCAGTTCTTC
>few|TRBD2|TRBJ2-1|TRBV4-2|13
CASSLREGNEQFF
TGTGCCAGCAGCCTAAGGGAGGGAAATGAGCAGTTCTTC
>once|-|TRBJ2-7|TRBV14|17
CASSQDYRGVVYYEQYF
TGTGCCAGCAGCCAAGATTATCGGGGAGTCGTGTACTACGAGCAGTACTTC
>-|TRBD1|TRBJ2-2|TRBV3-1|18
CASSRIVTGGAYTGELFF
TGTGCCAGCAGCCGAATCGTAACAGGGGGAGCGTACACCGGGGAGCTGTTTTTT
>few|-|TRBJ2-7|TRBV29-1|12
CSGSTAGGEQYF
TGCAGCGGAAGTACAGCCGGAGGGGAGCAGTACTTC
>many|-|TRBJ1-6|TRBV27|15
CASSFWSGDSSPLHF
TGTGCCAGCAGCTTCTGGTCGGGTGACAGTTCACCCCTCCACTTT
>-|-|TRBJ2-3|TRBV20-1|15
CSVVRELSGTDTQYF
TGCAGTGTCGTCCGAGAACTAAGCGGCACAGATACGCAGTATTTT
>-|TRBD2|TRBJ2-7|TRBV7-2|15
CTSSLVQSGTYEQYF
TGTACCAGCAGCTTAGTCCAGAGCGGGACCTACGAGCAGTACTTC
>few|TRBD2|TRBJ2-7|TRBV9|16
CASSATSGSLSYEQYF
TGTGCCAGCAGCGCTACTAGCGGGAGCTTGTCCTACGAGCAGTACTTC
>-|-|TRBJ2-5|TRBV28|12
CSRSWSLETQYF
TGTTCCCGCAGTTGGAGTCTAGAGACCCAGTACTTC